These 17 T cell receptor beta chains were all obtained from the same sample, sequenced in a study of brain metastases from non-small cell lung cancer. The assay was immunoSEQ multiplex PCR, and TCRdb's table has in-frame clones only and misses some. The sample includes about a thousand clones, under 85% seen only once; the top ten take under 15%. Input material: tissue from a brain metastasis. Every receptor here comes from a donor at least 40 years old with non-small cell lung cancer.

This clone was seen only once. The chain recombines TRBV10-3 with TRBJ1-3; 8 nucleotides agree with TRBD1. The CDR3 has 14 residues. CDR1 is ENHRY, CDR2 SYGVKD, per germline. Trimming cost V 3 bases and J 4 bases; bases outside gene matches: 2. The CDR3 DNA reads TGTGCCATCAGTGACTGGGACAGGGGAAACACCATATATTTT. Translation gives CAISDWDRGNTIYF.

The chain has TRBV6-2 or TRBV6-3 and TRBJ2-1, with a tentative D call TRBD1 (5 bases). The germline V gene has CDR1 MNHEY and CDR2 SVGEGT. CDR3 length equals 15 residues. Trimming left V 5 bases short and J 1 base short, with 12 bases between. The CDR3 sequence: CASSAQDKSYNEQFF. DNA for the CDR3: TGTGCCAGCAGTGCCCAGGACAAGTCCTACAATGAGCAGTTCTTC.

V is TRBV5-1 and J is TRBJ2-2, with D maybe TRBD1 (6 bases). The CDR3 is made up of 15 amino acids. V dropped 2 bases and J dropped 4 bases, with 12 bases sitting between them. The germline CDR1 and CDR2 sequences are SGHRS and YFSETQ. The CDR3 nucleotides are TGCGCCAGCAGCTTCGGTCAGGGGCCCACCGGGGAGCTGTTTTTT. As protein: CASSFGQGPTGELFF.

The chain is built from TRBV28 and TRBJ2-1; TRBD2 matches at 7 bases. The CDR3 spans 19 residues. Germline lookup yields CDR1 MDHEN and CDR2 SYDVKM. The V and J ends lost 3 bases and 9 bases, in that order; junction bases with no gene match: 23. CDR3 amino acids: CASSLSGRFGRRERGEQFF. The CDR3 DNA sequence: TGTGCCAGCAGTTTGTCCGGTCGATTCGGTCGGCGGGAGCGGGGTGAGCAGTTCTTC. The whole variable domain, remainder taken from reference TRBV28 and TRBJ2-1, is DVKVTQSSRYLVKRTGEKVFLECVQDMDHENMFWYRQDPGLGLRLIYFSYDVKMKEKGDIPEGYSVSREKKERFSLILESASTNQTSMYLCASSLSGRFGRRERGEQFFGPGTRLTVL.

This chain uses TRBV19 with TRBJ1-2; possible D gene TRBD1, 6 bases. Germline V gene data show CDR1 as LNHDA and CDR2 as SQIVND (reference sequence). V was clipped by 3 bases and J by 5 bases, with 10 bases between them. CDR3 length: 13 amino acids. DNA for the CDR3: TGTGCCAGTAGTATCCAACAGGGTTATGGCTACACCTTC. This encodes CASSIQQGYGYTF.

CDR3 in amino acids: CASRTTGLAVFYRNEQFF. The CDR3 nucleotides read TGTGCCAGCAGGACAACTGGACTAGCGGTCTTTTATCGCAATGAGCAGTTCTTC. The chain links TRBV21-1 to TRBJ2-1; the table names TRBD2, a call not compared with the DNA. TRBV21-1 is assigned pseudogene status. This CDR3 is built from 18 residues.

With respect to this clone: One end of the junction varies from germline; a read error may be responsible. The chain joins TRBV6-5 to TRBJ2-5; 9 bases agree with TRBD2. Germline loops: CDR1 MNHEY, CDR2 SVGAGI. The CDR3 is 12 residues long. DNA of the CDR3: TGTGCCAGCAGTTCGACTAGCGGCAAGATGCACTTC. It is translated as CASSSTSGKMHF.

A remark on this clone: At one boundary the junction diverges from the germline segment, which might be a read error. The CDR3 nucleotides are TGTACCAGCAGCGTCCTAGCGGGAGGAGCTAATACGCAGTATTTT. Protein sequence: CTSSVLAGGANTQYF. V is TRBV2 and J is TRBJ2-3; 11 bases map to TRBD2. CDR1 and CDR2 (germline): SNHLY, FYNNEI. CDR3 length: 15 residues. Full variable domain (outside the CDR3, taken from reference TRBV2 and TRBJ2-3): EPEVTQTPSHQVTQMGQEVILRCVPISNHLYFYWYRQILGQKVEFLVSFYNNEISEKSEIFDDQFSVERPDGSNFTLKIRSTKLEDSAMYFCTSSVLAGGANTQYFGPGTRLTVL.

The rearrangement uses TRBV30 and TRBJ1-5; D is uncertain. The germline CDR1 and CDR2 sequences are GTSNPN and SVGIG (reference sequence). CDR3 length: 15 residues. V gave up 3 bases and J gave up 3 bases, with 15 bases separating them. CDR3 DNA sequence: TGTGCCTGGAGCGAATCGGGGAGCCTCAATCAGCCCCAGCATTTT. It translates to CAWSESGSLNQPQHF.

The gene calls are TRBV7-2 and TRBJ1-6; 7 bases match TRBD1. The length of the CDR3 is 18 residues. Germline CDR1 and CDR2: SGHTA and FQGNSA. Unmatched junction bases numbered 12, after V lost 2 bases and J lost 5 bases. The CDR3 reads CASSLRARGRGDNSPLHF. The CDR3 region has the DNA TGTGCCAGCAGCTTAAGGGCCAGGGGGAGAGGGGATAATTCACCCCTCCACTTT.

The chain couples TRBV28 to TRBJ1-4, with D perhaps TRBD1 (5 bases). The CDR3 extends over 12 amino acids. Trimming shortened V by 5 bases and J by 7 bases, and 8 bases separated the two germline ends. From germline, CDR1 is MDHEN and CDR2 SYDVKM. CDR3 bases: TGTGCCAGCAGTCTTCAGGGTGAAAAACTGTTTTTT. It yields the protein CASSLQGEKLFF.

V usage is TRBV6-6 and J usage is TRBJ1-5, with unresolved D. This CDR3 region has 13 residues. The germline CDR1 and CDR2 sequences are MNHNY and SVGAGI (reference sequence). V dropped 5 bases and J dropped 7 bases, with 12 bases sitting between them. The CDR3 protein is CASSGINDQPQHF. The CDR3 bases are TGTGCCAGCAGTGGAATAAATGACCAGCCCCAGCATTTT.

V gene TRBV18 combines with J gene TRBJ2-5; no reliable D call. Germline V gene sequence: CDR1 KGHSH, CDR2 LQKENI. The CDR3 runs 13 residues. Trimming removed 8 bases at V and 3 bases at J, with 13 bases between. CDR3 region: CASTQRPKETQYF. The CDR3 DNA sequence: TGTGCCAGCACCCAAAGGCCGAAAGAGACCCAGTACTTC.

This chain uses TRBV7-2 with TRBJ2-7; no definite D call. This CDR3 spans 14 amino acids. CDR1 and CDR2 from the germline V gene are SGHTA and FQGNSA. V was clipped by 1 base and J by 3 bases, with 10 bases between them. CDR3 in DNA: TGTGCCAGCAGCTTAGAAGCTCTCCTCTACGAGCAGTACTTC. Translating it yields CASSLEALLYEQYF.

The chain uses TRBV2 and TRBJ1-4; D is uncertain. CDR1 is SNHLY, CDR2 FYNNEI, per germline. The CDR3 spans 14 residues. The V end lost 6 bases, the J end lost 5 bases, and 13 bases lay between the germline ends. CDR3 DNA sequence: TGTGCCAGCAGCCTCGGCGGGAGAAATGAAAAACTGTTTTTT. Its protein is CASSLGGRNEKLFF.

J is TRBJ2-5 and V is TRBV13; possible D gene TRBD1, 5 bases. Germline CDR1 PRHDT, CDR2 FYEKMQ (reference sequence). Deletions cut 4 bases from V and 4 bases from J, with 10 bases between. The CDR3 consists of 13 residues. The CDR3 DNA is TGTGCCAGCAGCTCTAGGGGCGCAGAGACCCAGTACTTC. Encoded protein: CASSSRGAETQYF.

V and J are TRBV29-1 and TRBJ1-1; TRBD1 agrees at 9 bases. CDR1 and CDR2 (germline): SQVTM, ANQGSEA. V lost 6 bases and J lost 6; bases outside the gene matches: 5. The CDR3 extends over 12 amino acids. The CDR3 sequence: CSVTQGAAEAFF. CDR3 bases: TGCAGCGTGACACAGGGGGCTGCTGAAGCTTTCTTT.